This T cell receptor (beta chain) came from a study of blood T cell repertoires in COVID-19 (dated by TCRdb to about 2020). Looking at the study overall: The collaborator samples originated in the United States, Italy and Spain and spanned the acute and convalescent phases of COVID-19. Nearly every sample came with metadata listing a de-identified subject ID, COVID-19 status, age in years and sex. The prospective study material was composed of cDNA or gDNA derived from T cells, B-cell-depleted T cells, or PBMCs. Samples were obtained from the ongoing ImmuneRACE study (first 160 participants) and from some 1,200 subjects provided by 6 global collaborators. HLA class I and class II types, where available, came from metadata supplied by the sample provider rather than from assay-based typing. The repertoires were made available in a free public database intended to serve as a resource for research on the immune response to SARS-CoV-2. Deeply sampled blood TCRbeta repertoires from subjects exposed to, actively infected with, or recovered from COVID-19 were included in the dataset.

Sequences SGHAT (CDR1) and FQNNGV (CDR2) are obtained from the germline V gene. Relative to germline, V is 6 bases shorter and J is 4 bases shorter, with 10 bases between their ends. CDR3 length: 13 amino acids, cysteine to phenylalanine. Left in the record is the CDR3 DNA by itself, 39 bases read in frame from the first base. The immunoSEQ Assay, a bias-controlled multiplex PCR, was used to amplify TCRbeta CDR3 regions from genomic DNA. In the source study's methods: The number of nucleated cells in each sample was estimated by amplification of reference gene primers within the assay. To quantify the absolute abundance of each unique TCRbeta CDR3 rearrangement, sequence reads were collapsed and filtered. For each sample, productive Simpson clonality was calculated by taking the square root of Simpson's diversity index across productive rearrangements. Here the immuneACCESS table is served through TCRdb, limited to in-frame sequences with V and J called. Missing clones are a known gap in these copies; in checked studies unresolved V genes cover under half, and the rest lacks a known reason. V and J calls and clone size are as listed in that table; D and trimming were resolved from the DNA. Recorded for this sample are approximately 59,000 clones; around four fifths of them occurred a single time. The ten largest make up about 3.5% of the sample.

Whole blood was collected in K2EDTA tubes by collaborating institutions according to the institutions' own protocols. Collaborator samples were shipped for TCRbeta analysis as frozen whole blood, isolated PBMCs, or DNA extracted from either sample type. Overall study outcomes, separate from this receptor: Clinical and demographic metadata were provided uncurated, with the amount varying by source and participant.

This clone turned up a few times. Its antigen remains undetermined. It has no much larger one-base neighbor in the sample; base qualities were not kept. The chain employs TRBV11-2 and TRBJ2-1; no D gene call is confident. The sequence was obtained from a woman of 80 years or more with acute or convalescent COVID-19. Sequenced: peripheral blood. In nucleotide form, the sequence is TGTGCCAGCAGGCCCCCACAATACAATGAGCAGTTCTTC. This yields the protein CASRPPQYNEQFF.